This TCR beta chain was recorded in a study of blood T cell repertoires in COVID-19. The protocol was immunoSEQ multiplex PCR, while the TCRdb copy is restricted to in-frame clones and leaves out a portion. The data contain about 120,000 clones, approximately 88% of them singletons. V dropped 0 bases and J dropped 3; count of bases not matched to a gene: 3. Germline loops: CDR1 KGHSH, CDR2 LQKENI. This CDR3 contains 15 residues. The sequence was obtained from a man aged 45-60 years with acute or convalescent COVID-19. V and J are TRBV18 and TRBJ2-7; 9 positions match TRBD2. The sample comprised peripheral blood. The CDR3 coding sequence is TGTGCCAGCTCACCACCTAGCGGGAGTCTCTACGAGCAGTACTTC. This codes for CASSPPSGSLYEQYF. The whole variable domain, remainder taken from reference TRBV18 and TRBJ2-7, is NAGVMQNPRHLVRRRGQEARLRCSPMKGHSHVYWYRQLPEEGLKFMVYLQKENIIDESGMPKERFSAEFPKEGPSILRIQQVVRGDSAAYFCASSPPSGSLYEQYFGPGTRLTVT.